This TCR beta chain was recorded in a study of OX40 agonist ivuxolimab in advanced cancers. TCRdb keeps only in-frame clones here, not all; method: immunoSEQ multiplex PCR. Of roughly 80,000 clones in the sample, roughly 85% were seen once. CDR1 is MNHNY and CDR2 is SVGAGI in the germline V gene (reference sequence). V shed 6 bases, J shed 3 bases, and the junction held 6 bases outside the gene matches. CDR3 length: 14 residues. Here the sequenced sample was CD4+ or CD8+ T cells sorted from blood, taken in a trial of the OX40 agonist ivuxolimab. The rearrangement joins TRBV6-6 to TRBJ2-7; 9 bases map to TRBD1. The receptor was isolated from an adult with an advanced solid tumor such as melanoma, head and neck, liver or kidney cancer. The CDR3 DNA is TGTGCCAGCAGAACTACAGGGGGCAACTACGAGCAGTACTTC. Translating it yields CASRTTGGNYEQYF.